Shown below are 15 T cell receptor beta chains from a single sample sequenced in a study of blood T cell repertoires in COVID-19. Sequencing used immunoSEQ multiplex PCR; TCRdb keeps in-frame clones, though not all of them. The table includes approximately 270,000 clones, around 86% detected once. What was sequenced was PBMCs or T cells enriched from blood (not recorded which). The source is a man in his forties or fifties who had recovered from COVID-19.

The rearrangement links TRBV6-4 to TRBJ2-1, with 8 nucleotides matching TRBD2. V gave up 3 bases and J gave up 6 bases; unmatched junction bases: 7. Germline V gene lookup returns CDR1 MRHNA and CDR2 SNTAGT. The CDR3 spans 15 residues. This CDR3 reads CASSEYGRALNEQFF. The DNA of the CDR3 is TGTGCCAGCAGTGAGTACGGGAGGGCCCTCAATGAGCAGTTCTTC.

This chain connects TRBV3-1 (or the pseudogene TRBV3-2) to TRBJ2-1; TRBD2 matches at 11 bases. The CDR3 length is 17 residues. Germline V CDR1 and CDR2: LGHDT, YNNKEL (reference sequence). After removal of 4 bases from V and 6 bases from J, the junction contained 11 bases not matched to a gene. CDR3 loop: CASSLPVGSGGVNEQFF. In DNA, the CDR3 is TGTGCCAGCAGCCTCCCGGTGGGTAGCGGGGGGGTCAATGAGCAGTTCTTC.

Only a few counts were recorded for this clone. This sequence joins TRBV6-5 and TRBJ2-7; 11 bases align to TRBD2. Germline values: CDR1 MNHEY, CDR2 SVGAGI. The junction had 7 bases not matched to a gene; V was cut back by 8 bases and J by 1 base. This CDR3 spans 15 amino acids. CDR3 DNA: TGTGCCAGCGGGTCAACTAGCGGGGGATCCTACGAGCAGTACTTC. Residues: CASGSTSGGSYEQYF.

The chain couples TRBV30 to TRBJ1-6; TRBD1 matches 10 bases. The CDR3 spans 13 residues. Per germline, CDR1 GTSNPN and CDR2 SVGIG (reference sequence). The V and J ends lost 5 bases and 7 bases, in that order; junction bases with no gene match: 2. The CDR3 DNA reads as TGTGCCTGGGACAGGGGGCAGAATTCACCCCTCCACTTT. Its protein is CAWDRGQNSPLHF. The full variable domain, with the rest looked up from reference TRBV30 and TRBJ1-6, is SQTIHQWPATLVQPVGSPLSLECTVEGTSNPNLYWYRQAAGRGLQLLFYSVGIGQISSEVPQNLSASRPQDRQFILSSKKLLLSDSGFYLCAWDRGQNSPLHFGNGTRLTVT.

A note on this clone: Other DNA sequences in the sample encode the same CDR3. V usage is TRBV5-1 and J usage is TRBJ2-1, with TRBD2 matching 11 bases. Losses at the gene ends were 3 bases for V and 5 bases for J; bases not matched to a gene: 4. The CDR3 has 15 residues. CDR1 is SGHRS, CDR2 YFSETQ, per germline. This chain's CDR3 is CASSSGTSGNNEQFF. The CDR3 DNA reads as TGCGCCAGCAGCTCCGGGACTAGCGGTAACAATGAGCAGTTCTTC.

Comment on this clone: Other DNA sequences in the sample encode the same CDR3. The V gene is TRBV6-5, the J gene TRBJ1-5, with 9 bases identical to TRBD1. The junction had 4 bases not matched to a gene; V was cut back by 6 bases and J by 4 bases. The germline V gene encodes CDR1 MNHEY and CDR2 SVGAGI. The CDR3 length is 14 residues. Written as DNA, the CDR3 is TGTGCCAGCAGCCGACAGGGGGAGAATCAGCCCCAGCATTTT. Protein sequence: CASSRQGENQPQHF.

The gene calls are TRBV3-1 (or the pseudogene TRBV3-2) and TRBJ2-7; 9 nucleotides match TRBD1. The germline CDR1 and CDR2 sequences are LGHDT and YNNKEL (reference sequence). This CDR3 is 15 amino acids long. J lost 4 bases, V lost 4 bases, and 8 bases had no gene match. CDR3: CASSPSRDREYEQYF. The CDR3, as DNA: TGTGCCAGCAGCCCCTCGCGGGACAGGGAATACGAGCAGTACTTC.

The V call is TRBV4-1, the J call TRBJ1-2, with TRBD1 as a possible D gene (5 bases). CDR1 and CDR2 from the germline V gene are MGHRA and YSYEKL. The CDR3 spans 14 residues. Trimming cost V 1 base and J 2 bases, with 8 bases left between them. CDR3 bases: TGCGCCAGCAGCCAAGTTGGGGCAAACTATGGCTACACCTTC. It is translated as CASSQVGANYGYTF.

This clone was detected only once. This chain joins TRBV12-3 or TRBV12-4 and TRBJ2-1, with 7 bases that match TRBD2. The CDR3 extends over 13 amino acids. The V segment lost 3 bases and the J segment 7 bases; nucleotides outside the gene matches: 3. The CDR3 sequence is CASSFLGGNEQFF. CDR3 sequence (DNA): TGTGCCAGCAGTTTCCTGGGGGGGAATGAGCAGTTCTTC.

This chain connects TRBV19 to TRBJ2-7, with D tentatively TRBD1 (5 bases). Germline V gives CDR1 LNHDA, CDR2 SQIVND (reference sequence). V lost 2 bases and J lost 0, with 11 bases in between. The CDR3 sequence is 15 residues long. The CDR3: CASSIRGTCSYEQYF. The CDR3 DNA reads as TGTGCCAGTAGTATAAGGGGCACCTGCTCCTACGAGCAGTACTTC.

This chain connects TRBV28 to TRBJ1-2; no reliable D call. The CDR3 runs 12 residues. V was trimmed by 4 bases and J by 4 bases, leaving 7 bases between them. CDR1 and CDR2 (germline): MDHEN, SYDVKM. The CDR3, as DNA: TGTGCCAGCAGTTATCCCAGCTATGGCTACACCTTC. This gives the protein CASSYPSYGYTF.

The chain has TRBV14 and TRBJ2-1, with 16 bases matching TRBD2. Per the germline V gene, CDR1 is SGHDN and CDR2 is FVKESK. This CDR3 region has 19 residues. Germline trimming cut 2 bases from V and 1 base from J; bases unmatched to any gene: 5. CDR3 nucleotides: TGTGCCAGCAGCCAACGTGGGACTAGCGGGGGGGCGTCCTACAATGAGCAGTTCTTC. This encodes CASSQRGTSGGASYNEQFF.

V is TRBV19 and J is TRBJ1-1, with 7 bases that match TRBD1. The CDR3 is 14 residues long. Germline CDR1 and CDR2: LNHDA and SQIVND (reference sequence). V lost 8 bases and J lost 3; bases outside the gene matches: 9. The CDR3 DNA follows: TGTGCCAGTTTAAGAGACAGGGTGGACACTGAAGCTTTCTTT. Its translation: CASLRDRVDTEAFF.

This chain links TRBV23-1 with TRBJ2-5; TRBD2 is a possible D gene (5 bases). TRBV23-1 counts as an open reading frame of uncertain function. V dropped 3 bases and J dropped 5 bases, with 13 bases sitting between them. This CDR3 has 14 amino acids. This CDR3 is CASSQVSGSETQYF. The CDR3 region has the DNA TGCGCCAGCAGTCAGGTAAGTGGGAGTGAGACCCAGTACTTC.

V usage is TRBV18 and J usage is TRBJ2-7; 7 bases map to TRBD2. V was clipped by 3 bases and J by 0 bases; unmatched bases: 8. The CDR3 covers 16 residues. Germline CDR1 is KGHSH and CDR2 is LQKENI. The CDR3: CASSPPGLADSYEQYF. The DNA for the CDR3 is TGTGCCAGCTCACCCCCCGGGCTAGCGGACTCCTACGAGCAGTACTTC.